This T cell receptor (beta chain) derives from a study of blood T cell repertoires in COVID-19. Study-wide background: Material from acute and convalescent COVID-19 was sourced from the United States, Italy and Spain.

Sequencing used immunoSEQ multiplex PCR; TCRdb keeps in-frame clones, though not all of them. Here the sample spans 150,000 to 250,000 clones, about 93% being singletons. CDR3 length equals 14 residues. The V gene's germline CDR1 is LNHDA and CDR2 SQIVND (reference sequence). Trimming shortened V by 5 bases and J by 2 bases, and 10 bases separated the two germline ends. Recruited during active infection, patients (from Seattle) were subsequently followed longitudinally. The chain has TRBV19 and TRBJ1-5, with D perhaps matching TRBD1 (6 bases). The sequence was obtained from a man aged 30 to 39 with COVID-19, enrolled during active disease. Sequenced material: peripheral blood. In DNA form, the CDR3 reads TGTGCCAGTAGTCGGGGGGCGGGCAATCAGCCCCAGCATTTT. Residues: CASSRGAGNQPQHF.